The rows below give T cell receptor beta chains drawn from one sample of a study of cytomegalovirus exposure and HLA in healthy donors. TCRdb's copy holds only in-frame clones and misses some; the assay was immunoSEQ multiplex PCR. The sample lists under 150,000 clones, roughly 88% occurring once. Material for sequencing was PBMCs. These receptors were collected from a man aged 45 to 65 in good health and CMV-seronegative. Each CDR3 is given without its conserved first and last residue.

V	J	CDR3
TRBV2	TRBJ1-1	ASSRTGGYTEAF
TRBV15	TRBJ1-1	ATSRGVGQGANTEAF
TRBV7-9	TRBJ2-1	ASSFWDRGYNEQF
TRBV19	TRBJ2-7	ASSILPSRSEQY
TRBV18	TRBJ2-7	ASSPPGSYEQY
TRBV19	TRBJ2-5	ASTPISGAPQETQY
TRBV29-1	TRBJ2-3	NHTGSSTDTQY
TRBV5-1	TRBJ2-5	ASSLGTSGGIVETQY
TRBV19	TRBJ1-4	ASRLAGAPTEKLF
TRBV7-5	TRBJ1-1	ARSLDKQLNTEAF
TRBV19	TRBJ2-3	ASRHRGYTDTQY
TRBV6-8	TRBJ2-1	ASLVQTGGYNEQF
TRBV5-1	TRBJ1-2	ASSLDRVYGYT
TRBV7-9	TRBJ1-2	ASSLAWGDGYT
TRBV12-5	TRBJ2-4	ASGLDGTANIQY
TRBV19	TRBJ1-5	ASSRATGPHQPQH
TRBV5-3	TRBJ2-2	ARSLLGGNTGELF
TRBV4-2	TRBJ2-5	ASSQDRGTQETQY
TRBV9	TRBJ2-5	ASSGSGNEETQY
TRBV25-1	TRBJ2-7	ASSGRDRSSYEQY
TRBV7-2	TRBJ1-5	ASSSRRGNQPQH
TRBV6-1	TRBJ2-7	ASSVGPSRGSYEQY
TRBV4-1	TRBJ2-1	ASSQGIQRGAGEQF
TRBV7-2	TRBJ2-1	ASSPKIRSYNEQF
TRBV15	TRBJ2-7	ATSRDQGPYEQY
TRBV29-1	TRBJ2-1	SATGQGGNEQF
TRBV29-1	TRBJ1-2	SVPESWGYT
TRBV28	TRBJ1-3	ASSLFGRGDSGNTIY
TRBV29-1	TRBJ1-2	SVDNRRENGYT